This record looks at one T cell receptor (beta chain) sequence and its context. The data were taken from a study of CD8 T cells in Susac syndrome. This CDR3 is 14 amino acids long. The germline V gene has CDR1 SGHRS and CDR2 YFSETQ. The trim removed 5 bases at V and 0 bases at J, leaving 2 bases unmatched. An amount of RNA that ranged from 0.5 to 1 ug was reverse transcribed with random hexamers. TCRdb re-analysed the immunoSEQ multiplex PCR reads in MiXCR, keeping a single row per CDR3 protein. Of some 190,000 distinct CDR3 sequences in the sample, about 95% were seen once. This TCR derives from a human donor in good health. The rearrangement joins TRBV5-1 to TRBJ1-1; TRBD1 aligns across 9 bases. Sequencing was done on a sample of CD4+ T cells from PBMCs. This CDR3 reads CASRRDRVNTEAFF. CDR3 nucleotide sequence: TGCGCCAGCAGGCGGGACAGGGTGAACACTGAAGCTTTCTTT. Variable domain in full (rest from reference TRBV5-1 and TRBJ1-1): KAGVTQTPRYLIKTRGQQVTLSCSPISGHRSVSWYQQTPGQGLQFLFEYFSETQRNKGNFPGRFSGRQFSNSRSEMNVSTLELGDSALYLCASRRDRVNTEAFFGQGTRLTVV.